The 25 T cell receptor beta chains given below trace back to one sample, sequenced in a study of T cell repertoires in cytomegalovirus infection. TCRdb reprocessed the reads via MiXCR and lists one record per CDR3 protein. The data show around 900,000 distinct CDR3 sequences, with roughly 31% seen just once and over 10% held by the top ten. Their recognized antigens are unknown. The source material was cultured CD8+ T cells from PBMCs, sampled from culture after CMV antigen stimulation. These TCRs come from a human donor in good health (CMV status not recorded). Some clones in this sample may be carry-over from other donors' samples.

On this clonotype: This may come from a read error, since a much larger clone is one base off. The rearrangement links TRBV14 to TRBJ1-6, with D unresolved. Germline-derived CDR1 and CDR2 are SGHDN and FVKESK. Trimming pared 4 bases from V and 7 bases from J, leaving 14 bases between. CDR3 size: 15 residues. The CDR3 is CASSLHSLTNSPLHF. CDR3 DNA sequence: TGTGCCAGCAGCCTCCACTCGTTGACCAATTCACCCCTCCACTTT.

The sample holds a few counts of this clonotype. The CDR3 bases are TGTGCCAGCAGTAAAAGGACAGCCAACTATGGCTACACCTTC. It is translated as CASSKRTANYGYTF. The chain employs TRBV6-5 and TRBJ1-2, with D possibly being TRBD1 (6 bases). CDR3 length equals 14 residues. With 5 bases removed from V and 2 bases from J, the gap between germline ends came to 12 bases. From germline, CDR1 is MNHEY and CDR2 SVGAGI.

At least ten counts were recorded for this clonotype. The J gene is TRBJ2-2, the V gene TRBV7-6; D gene ambiguous. This CDR3 has 16 residues. The germline CDR1 and CDR2 sequences are SGHVS and FNYEAQ. The V gene lost 1 base and the J gene lost 6 bases, with 15 bases spanning the gap. The CDR3 bases are TGTGCCAGCAGCTTAGAATTAAGCGTTGGCGCCGGGGAGCTGTTTTTT. Amino acid sequence: CASSLELSVGAGELFF.

The chain has TRBV12-3 or TRBV12-4 and TRBJ2-4, with TRBD2 matching over 7 bases. The CDR3 extends over 13 amino acids. V shed 7 bases, J shed 3 bases, and the junction held 3 bases outside the gene matches. This CDR3 reads CASTAGVKNIQYF. The CDR3 nucleotides are TGTGCCAGCACTGCGGGGGTCAAAAACATTCAGTACTTC.

The CDR3 nucleotides read TGTGCCAGCAGCGTGGGGACAGGGGCAAATCAGCCCCAGCATTTT. Amino acid sequence: CASSVGTGANQPQHF. The J gene is TRBJ1-5, the V gene TRBV9; TRBD1 agrees at 10 bases. Germline loops: CDR1 SGDLS, CDR2 YYNGEE. The CDR3 runs to 15 residues. J gave up 4 bases and V 2 bases, and 3 bases lay outside the gene matches.

This chain connects TRBV20-1 to TRBJ2-1, with 7 bases fitting TRBD2. The CDR3 extends over 13 amino acids. The V segment lost 6 bases and the J segment 2 bases; nucleotides outside the gene matches: 4. The germline gives CDR1 DFQATT, CDR2 SNEGSKA (reference sequence). The CDR3 DNA reads TGCAGTGCCCCGGGACTAACCTACAATGAGCAGTTCTTC. Its protein is CSAPGLTYNEQFF.

The V gene is TRBV7-9, the J gene TRBJ2-5; D ambiguous. The V gene's germline CDR1 is SEHNR and CDR2 FQNEAQ (reference sequence). The length of the CDR3 is 14 residues. The V end lost 0 bases, the J end lost 5 bases, and 10 bases lay between the germline ends. The CDR3 here is CASSLAKGWETQYF. The CDR3 coding sequence is TGTGCCAGCAGCTTAGCGAAGGGATGGGAGACCCAGTACTTC.

This clonotype turned up a few times. The CDR3 region has the DNA TGTGCCAGCAGCTGGACGGGGCGGGGGGGCCCTGAGGAGCAGTACGTC. Protein product: CASSWTGRGGPEEQYV. The chain has TRBV7-3 and TRBJ2-7; 9 bases match TRBD2. This CDR3 spans 16 amino acids. Germline loops: CDR1 SGHTA, CDR2 FQGTGA. The V segment lost 4 bases and the J segment 7 bases; nucleotides outside the gene matches: 14.

This clonotype has more than one count but fewer than ten. One junction end disagrees with the germline gene, perhaps due to a read error. The rearrangement uses TRBV7-7 and TRBJ1-1, with D perhaps matching TRBD1 (5 bases). Germline values: CDR1 SSHAT, CDR2 FNYEAQ (reference sequence). CDR3 length: 13 residues. The CDR3 protein is CASTRVFGTEAFF. The CDR3 bases are TGTGCTAGCACCAGGGTCTTCGGCACTGAAGCTTTCTTT.

This clonotype was seen only a few times. The genes are TRBV24-1 and TRBJ2-5, with TRBD1 identical over 7 bases. V shed 6 bases, J shed 4 bases, and the junction held 22 bases outside the gene matches. The CDR3 covers 19 residues. Germline V gene data show CDR1 as KGHDR and CDR2 as SFDVKD. The DNA for the CDR3 is TGTGCCACCAGTTCCGGGACAGCCGTACCTAGATTCCAAAGAGAGACCCAGTACTTC. It encodes CATSSGTAVPRFQRETQYF.

Only one count was recorded for this clonotype. The V and J genes are TRBV12-5 and TRBJ2-1; 7 nucleotides agree with TRBD2. V trimming: 2 bases; J trimming: 4 bases; junction bases outside the gene matches: 11. The CDR3 loop spans 17 amino acids. Germline CDR1 and CDR2: LGHNT and FRNRAP. The CDR3 spells CASGLPLAGDPYNEQFF. CDR3 in DNA: TGTGCTAGTGGTTTGCCCCTGGCGGGGGACCCTTACAATGAGCAGTTCTTC.

This chain connects TRBV7-9 to TRBJ1-1, with a possible D match to TRBD1 (5 bases). The CDR3 is 15 amino acids. With 5 bases removed from V and 1 base from J, the gap between germline ends came to 14 bases. Germline CDR1 reads SEHNR; CDR2 reads FQNEAQ (reference sequence). This chain's CDR3 is CASSLREGKNTEAFF. The CDR3, as DNA: TGTGCCAGCAGCCTCCGAGAGGGGAAGAACACTGAAGCTTTCTTT.

On this clonotype: One end of the junction varies from germline; a read error may be responsible. The chain joins TRBV2 to TRBJ1-1; D may be TRBD1 (6 bases). Germline values: CDR1 SNHLY, CDR2 FYNNEI. This CDR3 contains 15 residues. CDR3 sequence (DNA): TGTGCCAGCAGTTATCAGGGGCCACCGAACACTGAAGCTTTGTTT. Translating it yields CASSYQGPPNTEALF.

V gene TRBV7-8 combines with J gene TRBJ1-2; D is perhaps TRBD1 (6 bases). The CDR3 loop spans 14 amino acids. Trimming shortened V by 4 bases and J by 5 bases, and 14 bases separated the two germline ends. CDR1 and CDR2 from the germline V gene are SGHVS and FQNEAQ. The DNA for the CDR3 is TGTGCCAGCAGCTCCCGCGTAGGGGGGTATGGCTACACCTTC. The encoded protein is CASSSRVGGYGYTF.

This clonotype was recorded a few times. The CDR3 protein is CAISRGESYEQYF. In DNA form, the CDR3 reads TGTGCCATCTCGAGGGGGGAATCCTACGAGCAGTACTTC. V is TRBV6-1 and J is TRBJ2-7; D could derive from TRBD1 or TRBD2 (6 bases each). The germline V gene has CDR1 MNHNS and CDR2 SASEGT. The CDR3 consists of 13 residues. Deletions cut 10 bases from V and 1 base from J, with 14 bases between.

In its sample, this clonotype was seen a few times. V usage is TRBV7-9 and J usage is TRBJ1-2, with D uncertain. V gave up 7 bases and J gave up 7 bases, with 19 bases separating them. This CDR3 contains 14 residues. From germline, CDR1 is SEHNR and CDR2 FQNEAQ (reference sequence). CDR3 coding DNA: TGTGCCAGCATCAGAAAGGAGGTCTTGGGTGGCTACACCTTC. Protein sequence: CASIRKEVLGGYTF.

The J gene is TRBJ2-1, the V gene TRBV5-6, with unresolved D. Trimming removed 1 base from V and 0 bases from J, with 11 bases in between. The CDR3 has 16 amino acids. Germline V lookup: CDR1 SGHDT, CDR2 YYEEEE. The CDR3 nucleotides are TGTGCCAGCAGCTTGCTGACACCCCCCTCCTACAATGAGCAGTTCTTC. Translation gives CASSLLTPPSYNEQFF.

This clonotype occurred a few times. The V gene is TRBV12-3 or TRBV12-4, the J gene TRBJ2-5; D possibly corresponds to TRBD2 (7 bases). This CDR3 has 15 amino acids. V was pared by 5 bases and J by 2 bases, with 15 bases between. CDR3 nucleotide sequence: TGTGCCAGCAGTCCATGGGGGGGCCAGCAAGAGACCCAGTACTTC. The encoded protein is CASSPWGGQQETQYF.

There are a few counts of this clonotype. J is TRBJ1-2 and V is TRBV6-1; 10 nucleotides match TRBD1. The CDR3 has 15 amino acids. The V and J ends lost 7 bases and 4 bases, in that order; junction bases with no gene match: 9. Germline V gene lookup returns CDR1 MNHNS and CDR2 SASEGT. CDR3 nucleotides: TGTGCCAGCACCCTAATGACAGGGGGCGGCTATGGCTACACCTTC. Translation gives CASTLMTGGGYGYTF.

This chain links TRBV27 with TRBJ2-6; D remains ambiguous. Germline CDR1 MNHEY, CDR2 SMNVEV (reference sequence). This CDR3 has 13 residues. V was cut by 7 bases and J by 2 bases, with 6 bases left in between. CDR3 sequence (DNA): TGTGCCAGCACCGGCGCTGGGGCCAACGTCCTGACTTTC. It is translated as CASTGAGANVLTF.

This chain uses TRBV5-8 with TRBJ1-5, with unresolved D. Germline CDR1 SGHTS, CDR2 YDEGEE. This CDR3 is built from 18 residues. V lost 1 base and J 0 bases, leaving 17 bases between the germline ends. CDR3 nucleotide sequence: TGTGCCAGCAGCTTGACCGATTGGACCGATTATAGCAATCAGCCCCAGCATTTT. It codes for CASSLTDWTDYSNQPQHF. Together with reference TRBV5-8 and TRBJ1-5, the CDR3 gives the full variable domain: EAGVTQSPTHLIKTRGQQATLRCSPISGHTSVYWYQQALGLGLQFLLWYDEGEERNRGNFPPRFSGRQFPNYSSELNVNALELEDSALYLCASSLTDWTDYSNQPQHFGDGTRLSIL.

J is TRBJ1-5 and V is TRBV18; TRBD1 matches at 12 bases. CDR1 is KGHSH and CDR2 is LQKENI in the germline V gene. The CDR3 length is 18 residues. With 3 bases clipped from V and 6 bases from J, the junction kept 12 bases outside the gene matches. The CDR3 loop reads CASSPPLGQGARGQPQHF. The CDR3 DNA sequence: TGTGCCAGCTCACCTCCTTTGGGACAGGGGGCGCGAGGTCAGCCCCAGCATTTT.

Ten or more counts support this clonotype. The chain recombines TRBV7-8 with TRBJ2-3, with a tentative D call TRBD1 (5 bases). V was clipped by 3 bases and J by 3 bases, with 19 bases between them. This CDR3 has 17 amino acids. CDR1 and CDR2 from the germline V gene are SGHVS and FQNEAQ. The CDR3 loop is CASSLVVAGLTTDTQYF. As DNA, the CDR3 is TGTGCCAGCAGCTTGGTGGTGGCAGGGCTAACTACAGATACGCAGTATTTT.

Here the CDR3 reads CSALDRVGNQPQHF. CDR3 DNA sequence: TGCAGTGCTCTGGACAGGGTCGGCAATCAGCCCCAGCATTTT. The chain carries TRBV20-1 and TRBJ1-5, with 8 bases that match TRBD1. CDR1 and CDR2 from the germline V gene are DFQATT and SNEGSKA (reference sequence). V lost 5 bases to trimming and J lost 2 bases; unmatched junction nucleotides: 5. The CDR3 runs to 14 residues.

CDR3: CASSRPDGSTNEKLFF. CDR3 DNA: TGCGCCAGCAGCCGCCCTGACGGGAGCACTAATGAAAAACTGTTTTTT. The V call is TRBV4-1, the J call TRBJ1-4; D is unresolved. V lost 4 bases and J 2 bases, leaving 14 bases between the germline ends. The germline CDR1 and CDR2 sequences are MGHRA and YSYEKL. The CDR3 covers 16 residues.